This entry features one T cell receptor beta chain sequence. The data were taken from a study of blood T cell repertoires in COVID-19. J lost 9 bases, V lost 5 bases, and 16 bases had no gene match. The germline V gene encodes CDR1 SEHNR and CDR2 FQNEAQ (reference sequence). There are 17 residues in the CDR3. Profiling relied on immunoSEQ multiplex PCR, and the TCRdb table lists in-frame clones only, not all of them. Of some 300,000 clones listed, roughly 89% were seen once; the top ten hold 3.5% to 4.5%. The V gene is TRBV7-9, the J gene TRBJ2-7; 13 bases match TRBD2. This sequence was found in a woman in her late teens or twenties with acute COVID-19. The sample was PBMCs or T cells enriched from blood (not recorded which). CDR3 bases: TGTGCCAGCAGCGCACAACTAGCGGGAGGGCCAGCAAGGCTGCAGTACTTC. Protein sequence: CASSAQLAGGPARLQYF.